This TCR beta chain is from a study of blood T cell repertoires in COVID-19. Overall study: Spain, Italy and the United States supplied samples that represented acute and convalescent COVID-19. The cDNA or gDNA used as material had been derived from T cells, B-cell-depleted T cells, or PBMCs.

Clones were sequenced by immunoSEQ multiplex PCR, and TCRdb holds only the in-frame ones, with some missing. Found here are fewer than 110,000 clones, over 85% of them singletons; the top ten hold roughly 18%. The CDR3 is 12 amino acids. The V end lost 2 bases, the J end lost 9 bases, and 5 bases lay between the germline ends. CDR1 and CDR2 (germline): MGHDK, SYGVNS. This TCR came from a woman older than 75 in a cohort sampled during active COVID-19. Sequences were obtained from peripheral blood. This chain uses TRBV25-1 with TRBJ1-6, with D unclear. The CDR3 spells CASSETGSPLHF. CDR3 DNA: TGTGCCAGCAGTGAAACTGGTTCACCCCTCCACTTT.